This paragraph reports one T cell receptor (beta chain). This CDR3 region has 14 residues. CDR1 and CDR2 from the germline V gene are MNHNY and SVGAGI (reference sequence). V lost 6 bases, J lost 5 bases, and 13 bases lay in between. The data are from a study of OX40 agonist ivuxolimab in advanced cancers. Repertoires were generated with immunoSEQ multiplex PCR, while TCRdb's copy carries only in-frame clones and drops some. Of around 47,000 clones listed, less than 90% are singletons. The source was CD4+ or CD8+ T cells sorted from blood, collected in a trial of the OX40 agonist ivuxolimab. The TCR comes from an adult with an advanced solid tumor such as melanoma, head and neck, liver or kidney cancer. The chain links TRBV6-6 to TRBJ1-4, with a tentative D call TRBD1 (6 bases). In DNA form, the CDR3 reads TGTGCCAGCAGACCCAGGGGCGGGAATGAAAAACTGTTTTTT. As protein: CASRPRGGNEKLFF.